The 27 T cell receptor beta chains reported below all come from one sample, sequenced in a study of T cell responses to AZD1222 COVID-19 vaccine. Profiling relied on immunoSEQ multiplex PCR, and the TCRdb table lists in-frame clones only, not all of them. The table shows around 140,000 clones, with approximately 89% occurring only once. The source material was peripheral blood, sampled 28 days after the second AZD1222 dose. These receptors were obtained from an adult who received the AZD1222 COVID-19 vaccine.

As DNA, the CDR3 is TGCGCCAGCAGCGTCGGAGAAGAAGCCGGGGAGCTGTTTTTT. Protein sequence: CASSVGEEAGELFF. The chain links TRBV5-1 to TRBJ2-2; D uncertain. The germline gives CDR1 SGHRS, CDR2 YFSETQ. Between the trimmed V and J ends, which lost 4 bases and 6 bases, there was a span of 13 bases. The CDR3 has 14 amino acids.

This sequence joins TRBV12-5 and TRBJ1-1; 7 positions agree with TRBD1. V was clipped by 6 bases and J by 4 bases; unmatched bases: 17. Germline V lookup: CDR1 LGHNT, CDR2 FRNRAP. This CDR3 contains 17 residues. DNA of the CDR3: TGTGCTAGTGGCCGAATACCGCTCAGGGGGGGGCCCACTGAAGCTTTCTTT. Translated, it gives CASGRIPLRGGPTEAFF. Full variable domain (outside the CDR3, taken from reference TRBV12-5 and TRBJ1-1): DARVTQTPRHKVTEMGQEVTMRCQPILGHNTVFWYRQTMMQGLELLAYFRNRAPLDDSGMPKDRFSAEMPDATLATLKIQPSEPRDSAVYFCASGRIPLRGGPTEAFFGQGTRLTVV.

The gene calls are TRBV28 and TRBJ2-1; D gene uncertain. Trimming removed 6 bases from V and 8 bases from J, with 23 bases in between. The germline V gene encodes CDR1 MDHEN and CDR2 SYDVKM. CDR3 length: 16 residues. The CDR3 nucleotides are TGTGCCAGCAGACCTCGGACGCACTTACGTTGGGATGAGCAGTTCTTC. Protein product: CASRPRTHLRWDEQFF.

V gene TRBV19 combines with J gene TRBJ1-5; D not resolved. V was pared by 3 bases and J by 0 bases, with 15 bases between. CDR3 length: 17 residues. Germline V gene sequence: CDR1 LNHDA, CDR2 SQIVND (reference sequence). The CDR3 region is CASSIRLRDDSNQPQHF. The CDR3 DNA follows: TGTGCCAGTAGTATCCGCCTCCGGGATGATAGCAATCAGCCCCAGCATTTT.

J is TRBJ1-1 and V is TRBV14; D is ambiguous. Trimming stripped 2 bases from V and 1 base from J, with 14 bases between. Germline V lookup: CDR1 SGHDN, CDR2 FVKESK. The CDR3 has 16 amino acids. The CDR3 reads CASSQPRGWENTEAFF. The CDR3 DNA is TGTGCCAGCAGCCAACCCCGAGGGTGGGAGAACACTGAAGCTTTCTTT.

This chain connects TRBV29-1 to TRBJ1-1; 7 bases fit TRBD1. This CDR3 region has 12 residues. CDR1 and CDR2 (germline): SQVTM, ANQGSEA. J lost 3 bases, V lost 5 bases, and 3 bases had no gene match. CDR3 nucleotide sequence: TGCAGCGTTAAGCAGGGGGACACTGAAGCTTTCTTT. It translates to CSVKQGDTEAFF.

This chain connects TRBV5-4 to TRBJ2-2, with D possibly TRBD1 on 5 matching bases. V was trimmed by 0 bases and J by 0 bases, leaving 9 bases between them. The CDR3 covers 16 residues. The germline V gene encodes CDR1 SGHNT and CDR2 YYREEE (reference sequence). CDR3 region: CASSLGTPANTGELFF. CDR3 DNA: TGTGCCAGCAGCTTGGGGACACCAGCGAACACCGGGGAGCTGTTTTTT.

The rearrangement links TRBV7-2 to TRBJ2-3; 14 bases fit TRBD2. The CDR3 runs 18 residues. The junction had 10 bases not matched to a gene; V was cut back by 1 base and J by 7 bases. Germline V gene lookup returns CDR1 SGHTA and CDR2 FQGNSA. The CDR3 DNA reads TGTGCCAGCAGCTTAGGGGGACTAGCGGGAGCTGGGGGATATACGCAGTATTTT. This codes for CASSLGGLAGAGGYTQYF.

This chain links TRBV10-3 with TRBJ2-7; tentatively, D is TRBD1 (6 bases). Trimming left V 6 bases short and J 6 bases short, with 12 bases between. The CDR3 loop spans 12 amino acids. Per the germline V gene, CDR1 is ENHRY and CDR2 is SYGVKD. The CDR3 loop is CAIRQGIGEQYF. The CDR3 DNA reads as TGTGCCATCAGACAGGGAATCGGCGAGCAGTACTTC.

The gene calls are TRBV28 and TRBJ1-1; 10 bases fit TRBD1. V shed 8 bases, J shed 4 bases, and the junction held 7 bases outside the gene matches. CDR3 length: 14 residues. CDR1 and CDR2 (germline): MDHEN, SYDVKM. The CDR3 DNA sequence: TGTGCCAGCCTTGCGGGACAGGGGACCACTGAAGCTTTCTTT. Translated: CASLAGQGTTEAFF.

The chain recombines TRBV11-2 with TRBJ2-1, with 7 bases that match TRBD1. V lost 5 bases to trimming and J lost 0 bases; unmatched junction nucleotides: 7. CDR3 length: 16 amino acids. Per germline, CDR1 SGHAT and CDR2 FQNNGV. CDR3 sequence reads: CASSVGGWSSYNEQFF. The DNA of the CDR3 is TGTGCCAGCAGCGTAGGGGGCTGGAGCTCCTACAATGAGCAGTTCTTC.

The V gene is TRBV28, the J gene TRBJ1-5; D may be TRBD1 (5 bases). V lost 5 bases to trimming and J lost 6 bases, with 17 bases between them. CDR3 length equals 15 residues. Germline V gene lookup returns CDR1 MDHEN and CDR2 SYDVKM. The chain's CDR3 is CASSTGPSSGQPQHF. DNA of the CDR3: TGTGCCAGCAGTACGGGACCCTCGAGTGGTCAGCCCCAGCATTTT. The full variable domain, its missing parts supplied by reference TRBV28 and TRBJ1-5, is DVKVTQSSRYLVKRTGEKVFLECVQDMDHENMFWYRQDPGLGLRLIYFSYDVKMKEKGDIPEGYSVSREKKERFSLILESASTNQTSMYLCASSTGPSSGQPQHFGDGTRLSIL.

This clone was seen only once. The chain joins TRBV19 to TRBJ2-2; no clear D gene. Per germline, CDR1 LNHDA and CDR2 SQIVND (reference sequence). The CDR3 length is 14 residues. Trimming stripped 5 bases from V and 5 bases from J, with 12 bases between. DNA for the CDR3: TGTGCCAGTAGTCTTTGGATCGTAACCGGGGAGCTGTTTTTT. Translated: CASSLWIVTGELFF.

The chain combines TRBV19 with TRBJ1-6; D is ambiguous. The CDR3 sequence is 14 residues long. V lost 3 bases and J 6 bases, leaving 9 bases between the germline ends. The germline gives CDR1 LNHDA, CDR2 SQIVND (reference sequence). Written as DNA, the CDR3 is TGTGCCAGTAGTATGGGCAGTCCTAATTCACCCCTCCACTTT. Translated: CASSMGSPNSPLHF.

The chain carries TRBV6-6 and TRBJ2-7; no clear D. The CDR3 has 11 amino acids. CDR1 and CDR2 from the germline V gene are MNHNY and SVGAGI (reference sequence). Trimming took 6 bases from V and 3 from J, leaving 6 bases between them. The CDR3 protein is CASRHSYEQYF. For the CDR3, the DNA is TGTGCCAGCAGACACAGCTACGAGCAGTACTTC.

The chain recombines TRBV11-2 with TRBJ1-5; D is undetermined. This CDR3 contains 13 residues. Germline V gives CDR1 SGHAT, CDR2 FQNNGV. Trimming stripped 5 bases from V and 4 bases from J, with 9 bases between. CDR3 nucleotides: TGTGCCAGCAGCCCGGCCCCTAATCAGCCCCAGCATTTT. Translation gives CASSPAPNQPQHF.

CDR3 region: CASGNRAGELFF. The CDR3 region has the DNA TGTGCCAGTGGTAACAGGGCCGGGGAGCTGTTTTTT. The chain uses TRBV19 and TRBJ2-2; weak D call: TRBD1 (6 bases). The CDR3 is 12 amino acids. Germline loops: CDR1 LNHDA, CDR2 SQIVND (reference sequence). V was cut by 8 bases and J by 6 bases, with 10 bases left in between.

The CDR3: CASSQDITSHTDTQYF. The CDR3 bases are TGTGCCAGCAGCCAAGATATAACCTCACACACAGATACGCAGTATTTT. The rearrangement joins TRBV4-2 to TRBJ2-3; D remains ambiguous. V lost 0 bases and J lost 2, with 12 bases in between. The germline V gene has CDR1 LGHNA and CDR2 YNFKEQ. This CDR3 spans 16 amino acids.

J is TRBJ2-1 and V is TRBV5-1; 7 bases map to TRBD2. This CDR3 has 17 amino acids. Germline V gives CDR1 SGHRS, CDR2 YFSETQ. With V trimmed by 1 base and J by 5 bases, 12 bases remained unmatched. CDR3 coding DNA: TGCGCCAGCAGCTTGTTGTGGGCGGGAGTGGGGGACAATGAGCAGTTCTTC. Protein sequence: CASSLLWAGVGDNEQFF. The full variable domain, with the rest looked up from reference TRBV5-1 and TRBJ2-1, is KAGVTQTPRYLIKTRGQQVTLSCSPISGHRSVSWYQQTPGQGLQFLFEYFSETQRNKGNFPGRFSGRQFSNSRSEMNVSTLELGDSALYLCASSLLWAGVGDNEQFFGPGTRLTVL.

This rearrangement joins TRBV3-1 (or the pseudogene TRBV3-2) to TRBJ2-1; the match to TRBD2 covers 14 bases. Trimming cost V 4 bases and J 10 bases; bases outside gene matches: 6. The CDR3 length is 15 residues. The germline V gene encodes CDR1 LGHDT and CDR2 YNNKEL (reference sequence). CDR3 sequence reads: CASSPAGLAGEEQFF. DNA of the CDR3: TGTGCCAGCAGCCCGGCGGGACTAGCGGGAGAGGAGCAGTTCTTC.

J is TRBJ2-5 and V is TRBV28; TRBD1 is a possible D gene (6 bases). The V and J ends lost 1 base and 7 bases respectively, with 13 bases between them. Germline values: CDR1 MDHEN, CDR2 SYDVKM. The CDR3 extends over 14 amino acids. In DNA form, the CDR3 reads TGTGCCAGCAGTTTATCGGACAGCCTCAGGACCCAGTACTTC. Protein sequence: CASSLSDSLRTQYF.

The genes are TRBV9 and TRBJ1-5; the D gene is possibly TRBD1 (6 bases). Per the germline V gene, CDR1 is SGDLS and CDR2 is YYNGEE. Deletions cut 0 bases from V and 4 bases from J, with 11 bases between. The CDR3 extends over 15 amino acids. CDR3 sequence: CASSVGGQPNQPQHF. CDR3 nucleotide sequence: TGTGCCAGCAGCGTAGGGGGGCAACCGAATCAGCCCCAGCATTTT.

This rearrangement joins TRBV5-5 to TRBJ1-1; D call uncertain. The CDR3 runs 16 residues. Per germline, CDR1 SGHKS and CDR2 YYEKEE (reference sequence). The V and J ends lost 0 bases and 0 bases respectively, with 12 bases between them. The CDR3 spells CASSLGGGRMNTEAFF. The CDR3 DNA sequence: TGTGCCAGCAGCTTGGGAGGTGGGCGCATGAACACTGAAGCTTTCTTT.

The rearrangement joins TRBV5-1 to TRBJ2-5; a possible D gene is TRBD2 (7 bases). The CDR3 consists of 15 residues. CDR1 is SGHRS and CDR2 is YFSETQ in the germline V gene. Deletions cut 3 bases from V and 2 bases from J, with 14 bases between. The CDR3 nucleotides read TGCGCCAGCAGCTGGGTCGGGGGGACACAAGAGACCCAGTACTTC. Its translation is CASSWVGGTQETQYF.

This chain joins TRBV5-4 and TRBJ1-1, with 8 bases identical to TRBD1. The CDR3 loop spans 14 amino acids. The J segment lost 5 bases and the V segment lost 4 bases, leaving 7 bases of the junction unmatched. Germline lookup yields CDR1 SGHNT and CDR2 YYREEE (reference sequence). The CDR3 loop is CASSHGQGGTEAFF. In nucleotides, the CDR3 is TGTGCCAGCAGCCACGGACAGGGCGGAACTGAAGCTTTCTTT.

The CDR3 DNA reads as TGTGCCAGCAGTTACTCCCGGGCGACTGAAGCTTTCTTT. Translated: CASSYSRATEAFF. The chain has TRBV6-5 and TRBJ1-1; no clear D gene. CDR1 MNHEY and CDR2 SVGAGI come from the germline V gene. Trimming removed 0 bases at V and 5 bases at J, with 7 bases between. CDR3 length: 13 residues.

The chain combines TRBV4-3 with TRBJ1-5; D unclear. The CDR3 spans 15 residues. Deletions cut 0 bases from V and 2 bases from J, with 8 bases between. The V gene's germline CDR1 is LGHNA and CDR2 YSLEER. The CDR3 nucleotides read TGCGCCAGCAGCCAAGATGTTAATGGCAATCAGCCCCAGCATTTT. It yields the protein CASSQDVNGNQPQHF.